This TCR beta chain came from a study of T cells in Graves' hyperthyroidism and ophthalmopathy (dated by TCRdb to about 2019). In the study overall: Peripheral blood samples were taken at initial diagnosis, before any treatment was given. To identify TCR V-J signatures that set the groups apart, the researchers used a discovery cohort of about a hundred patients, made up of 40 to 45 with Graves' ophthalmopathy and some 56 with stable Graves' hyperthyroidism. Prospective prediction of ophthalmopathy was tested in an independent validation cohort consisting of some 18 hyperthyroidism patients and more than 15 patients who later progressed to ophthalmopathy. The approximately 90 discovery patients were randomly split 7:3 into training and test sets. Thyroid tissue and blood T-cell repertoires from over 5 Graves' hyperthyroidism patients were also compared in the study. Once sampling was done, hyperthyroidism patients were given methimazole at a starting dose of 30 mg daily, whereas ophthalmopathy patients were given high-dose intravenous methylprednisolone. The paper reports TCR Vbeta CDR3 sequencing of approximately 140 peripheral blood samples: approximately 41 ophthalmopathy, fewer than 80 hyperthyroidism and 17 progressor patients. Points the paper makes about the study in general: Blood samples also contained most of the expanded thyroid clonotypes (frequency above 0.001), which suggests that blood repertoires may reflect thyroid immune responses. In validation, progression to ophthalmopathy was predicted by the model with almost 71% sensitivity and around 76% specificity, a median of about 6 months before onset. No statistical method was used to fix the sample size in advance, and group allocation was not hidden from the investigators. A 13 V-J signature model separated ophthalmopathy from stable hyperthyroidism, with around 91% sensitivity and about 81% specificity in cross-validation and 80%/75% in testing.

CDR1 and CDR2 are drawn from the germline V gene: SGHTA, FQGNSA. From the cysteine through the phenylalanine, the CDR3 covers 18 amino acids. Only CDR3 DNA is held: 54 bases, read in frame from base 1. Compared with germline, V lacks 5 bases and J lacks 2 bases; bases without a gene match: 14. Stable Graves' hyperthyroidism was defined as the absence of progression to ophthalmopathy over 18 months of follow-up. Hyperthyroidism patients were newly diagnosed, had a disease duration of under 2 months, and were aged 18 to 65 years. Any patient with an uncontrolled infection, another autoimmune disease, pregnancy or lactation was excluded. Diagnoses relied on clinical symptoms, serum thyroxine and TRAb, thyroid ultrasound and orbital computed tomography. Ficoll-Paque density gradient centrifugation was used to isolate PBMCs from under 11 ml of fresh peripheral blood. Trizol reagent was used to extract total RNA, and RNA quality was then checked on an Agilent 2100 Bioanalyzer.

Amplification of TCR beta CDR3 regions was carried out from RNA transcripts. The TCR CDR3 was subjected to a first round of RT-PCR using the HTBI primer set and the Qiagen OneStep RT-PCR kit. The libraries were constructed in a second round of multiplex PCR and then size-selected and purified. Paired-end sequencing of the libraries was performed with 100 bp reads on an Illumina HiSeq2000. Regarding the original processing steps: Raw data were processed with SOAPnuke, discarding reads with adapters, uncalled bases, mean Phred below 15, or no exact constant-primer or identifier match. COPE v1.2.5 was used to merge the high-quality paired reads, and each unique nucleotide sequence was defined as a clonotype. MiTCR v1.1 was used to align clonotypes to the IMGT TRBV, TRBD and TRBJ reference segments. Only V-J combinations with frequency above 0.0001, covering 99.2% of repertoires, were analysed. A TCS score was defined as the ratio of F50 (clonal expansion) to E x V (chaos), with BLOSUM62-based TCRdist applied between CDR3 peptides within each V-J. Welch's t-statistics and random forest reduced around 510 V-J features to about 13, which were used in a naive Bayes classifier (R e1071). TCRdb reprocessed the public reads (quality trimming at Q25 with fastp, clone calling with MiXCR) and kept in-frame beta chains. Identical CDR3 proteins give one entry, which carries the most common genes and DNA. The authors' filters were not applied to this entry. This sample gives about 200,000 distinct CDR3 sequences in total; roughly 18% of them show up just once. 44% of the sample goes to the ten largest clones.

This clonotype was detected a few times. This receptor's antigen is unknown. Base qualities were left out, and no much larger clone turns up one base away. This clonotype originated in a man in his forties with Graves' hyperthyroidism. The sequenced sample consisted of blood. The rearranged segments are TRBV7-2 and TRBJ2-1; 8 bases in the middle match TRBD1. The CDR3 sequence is CASSVMSGTGGAYNEQFF. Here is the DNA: TGTGCCAGCAGCGTGATGTCAGGGACAGGAGGAGCCTACAATGAGCAGTTCTTC.